Each of the 12 T cell receptor beta chains below was sequenced from the same sample in a study of CD8+CD57+ T cells in acquired aplastic anemia. Genomic DNA, the template, was used for profiling of the TCR beta VDJ and CDR3. TCRdb fed the reads into MiXCR, producing one record per CDR3 protein. The sample holds over 150,000 distinct CDR3 sequences; around 63% are singletons and the top ten take approximately 46%. All patients picked for sequencing had shown, by flow cytometry, an expansion of CD8+CD57+ cells. The sequencing input was sorted CD4+, CD8+, or CD8+CD57+ T cells (not recorded which) from PBMCs. The source is a human donor with aplastic anemia.

This sequence joins TRBV6-1 and TRBJ2-7; TRBD2 matches at 15 bases. Trimming cost V 6 bases and J 4 bases; bases outside gene matches: 4. The CDR3 is made up of 15 amino acids. Germline lookup yields CDR1 MNHNS and CDR2 SASEGT. The CDR3 here is CASRGLAGGDYEQYF. CDR3 sequence (DNA): TGTGCCAGCAGGGGACTAGCGGGGGGAGATTACGAGCAGTACTTC.

This clonotype has a count of ten or more. The rearrangement uses TRBV11-2 and TRBJ2-7, with 7 bases that match TRBD1. The V gene's germline CDR1 is SGHAT and CDR2 FQNNGV. Trimming removed 1 base from V and 4 bases from J; junction bases left unmatched: 7. The CDR3 covers 15 residues. CDR3 nucleotide sequence: TGTGCCAGCAGCTTAGTAGGGGACAGTTCATACGAGCAGTACTTC. As protein: CASSLVGDSSYEQYF.

This clonotype was found a few times. The J gene is TRBJ1-2, the V gene TRBV2, with D tentatively TRBD1 (6 bases). CDR1 is SNHLY and CDR2 is FYNNEI in the germline V gene. This CDR3 region has 13 residues. Trimming pared 4 bases from V and 7 bases from J, leaving 13 bases between. The CDR3 bases are TGTGCCAGCAGTGGGACAGTAACGGGTGGCTACACCTTC. It specifies CASSGTVTGGYTF.

This chain joins TRBV20-1 and TRBJ1-1; no clear D. Per germline, CDR1 DFQATT and CDR2 SNEGSKA (reference sequence). The CDR3 runs to 14 residues. V lost 0 bases and J lost 0, with 8 bases in between. The CDR3 here is CSARDPGMNTEAFF. The CDR3 DNA is TGCAGTGCTAGAGATCCGGGAATGAACACTGAAGCTTTCTTT.

The genes are TRBV2 and TRBJ1-1; TRBD1 matches at 11 bases. This CDR3 is built from 18 residues. After removal of 3 bases from V and 0 bases from J, the junction contained 9 bases not matched to a gene. Germline-derived CDR1 and CDR2 are SNHLY and FYNNEI. DNA for the CDR3: TGTGCCAGCAGTGACGGGACAGGGGGACTTCTGATGAACACTGAAGCTTTCTTT. Its translation: CASSDGTGGLLMNTEAFF.

The chain employs TRBV3-1 and TRBJ2-7; 9 bases are a match to TRBD1. CDR1 and CDR2 from the germline V gene are LGHDT and YNNKEL (reference sequence). The junction had 6 bases not matched to a gene; V was cut back by 7 bases and J by 2 bases. The CDR3 runs 14 residues. The CDR3 is CASTRGDRAYEQYF. The CDR3 DNA reads as TGTGCCAGCACCCGAGGGGACAGGGCCTACGAGCAGTACTTC.

The chain joins TRBV7-2 to TRBJ2-5, with 7 positions matching TRBD1. Germline CDR1 is SGHTA and CDR2 is FQGNSA. The CDR3 contains 13 residues. With V trimmed by 4 bases and J by 14 bases, 13 bases remained unmatched. For the CDR3, the DNA is TGTGCCAGCAGCTCCCGGACAGGCACTCTCGTTTACTTC. This codes for CASSSRTGTLVYF.

This clonotype was observed many times. The chain uses TRBV27 and TRBJ1-2, with a possible D match to TRBD1 (5 bases). The germline V gene encodes CDR1 MNHEY and CDR2 SMNVEV (reference sequence). V dropped 8 bases and J dropped 5 bases, with 18 bases sitting between them. CDR3 length: 14 amino acids. CDR3 in DNA: TGTGCCAGCTTCAGCGGACATCCCTTATATGGCTACACCTTC. As protein: CASFSGHPLYGYTF.

This clonotype was observed many times. V is TRBV20-1 and J is TRBJ2-1, with TRBD2 as a possible D gene (5 bases). With 6 bases removed from V and 4 bases from J, the gap between germline ends came to 7 bases. The CDR3 consists of 11 residues. Germline loops: CDR1 DFQATT, CDR2 SNEGSKA (reference sequence). CDR3 in amino acids: CSAPGYNEQFF. CDR3 sequence (DNA): TGCAGTGCCCCGGGGTACAATGAGCAGTTCTTC.

This clonotype has just a few counts. The chain uses TRBV25-1 and TRBJ2-3; 7 nucleotides line up with TRBD1. The trim removed 2 bases at V and 1 base at J, leaving 6 bases unmatched. The CDR3 loop spans 16 amino acids. Germline V CDR1 and CDR2: MGHDK, SYGVNS. CDR3 region: CASSEPGTEGTDTQYF. The CDR3 DNA reads as TGTGCCAGCAGTGAACCAGGGACAGAAGGCACAGATACGCAGTATTTT. Supplemented by reference TRBV25-1 and TRBJ2-3, the full variable domain reads EADIYQTPRYLVIGTGKKITLECSQTMGHDKMYWYQQDPGMELHLIHYSYGVNSTEKGDLSSESTVSRIRTEHFPLTLESARPSHTSQYLCASSEPGTEGTDTQYFGPGTRLTVL.

This sequence joins TRBV20-1 and TRBJ1-1; D possibly corresponds to TRBD1 (5 bases). The germline V gene has CDR1 DFQATT and CDR2 SNEGSKA (reference sequence). V was shortened by 1 base and J by 6 bases, with 12 bases between the two germline ends. This CDR3 has 13 amino acids. DNA for the CDR3: TGCAGTGCTAGAGGGTCAGGGATCCCTGAAGCTTTCTTT. Its protein is CSARGSGIPEAFF.

The J gene is TRBJ1-2, the V gene TRBV19; possible D gene TRBD1, 5 bases. The CDR3 length is 11 residues. V lost 7 bases, J lost 4 bases, and 7 bases lay in between. The germline gives CDR1 LNHDA, CDR2 SQIVND (reference sequence). CDR3 nucleotides: TGTGCCAGTATCGGGGCCTATGGCTACACCTTC. Protein: CASIGAYGYTF.